This section outlines one TCR beta chain sequence together with its context. Its specificity is unknown. Mismatch with germline at one junction end may stem from a read error. PCR used 60 Vbeta primers and 13 Jbeta primers. Clones were sequenced by immunoSEQ multiplex PCR, and TCRdb holds only the in-frame ones, with some missing. The sample lists more than 130,000 clones, about 86% occurring once. The CDR3 loop spans 14 amino acids. Germline CDR1 SEHNR, CDR2 FQNEAQ (reference sequence). The data stem from a study of cytomegalovirus exposure and HLA in healthy donors. Points from the study as a whole: Per published reports, the classifier diagnosed cytomegalovirus status with high specificity and sensitivity.

The receptor comes from a man aged 35-49 years in good health and CMV-seropositive. This chain connects TRBV7-9 to TRBJ1-1; D uncertain. Material for sequencing was PBMCs. In DNA, the CDR3 is TGTTCCAGCAGCTTAAACATCGAGGGAACTGAAGCTTTCTTT. Amino acid sequence: CSSSLNIEGTEAFF.